A single sample gave rise to the 5 T cell receptor beta chains below, sequenced in a study of blood T cells in healthy people across ages (dated by TCRdb to the mid-2010s). Receptor amplification or capture employed 5' RACE. The instrument given in TCRdb is Illumina HiSeq 2500. The second PCR ran for roughly 7 to 11 cycles and used a J-beta primer mix along with a sample-barcoded 5' primer. TCRdb cleaned the public reads at Q25 with fastp, built clones with MiXCR and kept in-frame beta chains. Rows matching on CDR3 protein sequence are summarized as one entry with the most common DNA and genes. This sample lists around 1,000,000 distinct CDR3 sequences; around two fifths were detected once. About an eighth of the sample rests with the top ten. Sequenced input: blood. These TCRs come from a man aged 18 to 35 in good health.

J is TRBJ2-2 and V is TRBV6-2 or TRBV6-3; a possible D gene is TRBD2 (7 bases). Germline V gene lookup returns CDR1 MNHEY and CDR2 SVGEGT. This CDR3 region has 15 residues. Trimming shortened V by 10 bases and J by 2 bases, and 17 bases separated the two germline ends. CDR3 nucleotides: TGTGCCACCCTATGGGGGGGCCTTAACACCGGGGAGCTGTTTTTT. It specifies CATLWGGLNTGELFF.

This clonotype appeared a few times. This chain uses TRBV6-1 with TRBJ1-2, with D possibly matching TRBD1 (5 bases). Trimming removed 8 bases from V and 5 bases from J, with 27 bases in between. This CDR3 is 17 amino acids long. CDR1 and CDR2 from the germline V gene are MNHNS and SASEGT. The CDR3 sequence: CASFPGPGGGISYGYTF. In DNA form, the CDR3 reads TGTGCCAGCTTCCCGGGGCCCGGAGGAGGGATTAGTTATGGCTACACCTTC.

The chain recombines TRBV2 with TRBJ2-5; a weak D match, TRBD1 (5 bases). Trimming took off 3 bases at V and 2 bases at J, with 13 bases between the two ends. Per the germline V gene, CDR1 is SNHLY and CDR2 is FYNNEI. This CDR3 comprises 15 residues. The CDR3 here is CASSDPPAGQETQYF. CDR3 DNA sequence: TGTGCCAGCAGTGACCCCCCCGCAGGGCAAGAGACCCAGTACTTC.

In regard to this clonotype: The junction departs from germline at one end; a sequencing error may be responsible. V gene TRBV5-1 combines with J gene TRBJ2-4; 7 nucleotides agree with TRBD2. Germline lookup yields CDR1 SGHRS and CDR2 YFSETQ. The CDR3 runs to 14 residues. The CDR3 nucleotides read TGCGCCAGCAACTTGGACCTAGCGGAAAACATTCAGTACTTC. Protein sequence: CASNLDLAENIQYF. The complete variable domain, with remaining parts taken from reference TRBV5-1 and TRBJ2-4, reads KAGVTQTPRYLIKTRGQQVTLSCSPISGHRSVSWYQQTPGQGLQFLFEYFSETQRNKGNFPGRFSGRQFSNSRSEMNVSTLELGDSALYLCASNLDLAENIQYFGAGTRLSVL.

This clonotype was seen a few times. This chain joins TRBV11-2 and TRBJ2-5, with D tentatively TRBD2 (5 bases). With 0 bases removed from V and 2 bases from J, the gap between germline ends came to 13 bases. CDR3 length equals 16 residues. Germline V gene sequence: CDR1 SGHAT, CDR2 FQNNGV. The CDR3 spells CASSLDGGSGQETQYF. DNA of the CDR3: TGTGCCAGCAGCTTAGACGGCGGATCGGGGCAAGAGACCCAGTACTTC.